This TCR beta chain was retrieved from a study of early T cells in non-severe SARS-CoV-2 infection. This clonotype has just a few counts. Its target is not known. CDR1 SGHRS and CDR2 YFSETQ come from the germline V gene. V lost 2 bases, J lost 5 bases, and 14 bases lay in between. This CDR3 is 14 amino acids long. Attached unique molecular identifiers marked individual cDNA molecules. TCRdb reanalysed the 5' RACE reads using MiXCR and keeps one entry per CDR3 protein. The data show roughly 58,000 distinct CDR3 sequences, with roughly 6.5% seen just once and about 3.9% held by the top ten. Study-level findings and limits: VDJdb matching, biased toward anti-spike CD8 responses, missed private and CD4 specificities.

Material: whole blood. The rearrangement joins TRBV5-1 to TRBJ2-7, with D perhaps TRBD1 (6 bases). The receptor was derived from an adult who was a healthcare worker with PCR-confirmed SARS-CoV-2 infection or an uninfected control (not recorded which). CDR3 residues: CASSFLGGTDEQYF. The CDR3 DNA sequence: TGCGCCAGCAGCTTCCTAGGGGGAACGGACGAGCAGTACTTC.